This T cell receptor beta chain was sequenced during a study of T-cell memory formation after mild COVID-19. Whole-study context: There were largely donor-specific TCR clusters.

Whole-study results and caveats: The appearance of some responding clones in pre-infection memory suggested that cross-reactive memory joined.

Of note for this clonotype: Its antigen is currently unknown.

Trimming left V 5 bases short and J 2 bases short, with 16 bases between. CDR3 length: 15 amino acids. Germline CDR1 is MNHEY and CDR2 is SVGAGI. TCRdb independently ran MiXCR on the 5' RACE reads; one entry per CDR3 protein. The sample holds under 200,000 distinct CDR3 sequences; roughly 31% are singletons and the top ten take 9.5% to 15%. Source material: PBMCs or a T cell subset sorted from them (not recorded which). The sequence was obtained from an adult woman who had mild COVID-19 (a few samples of this study predate the infection). Cell type and time point are not known. The rearrangement uses TRBV6-5 and TRBJ2-7, with D perhaps TRBD1 (5 bases). The CDR3, as DNA: TGTGCCAGCAGTCGTACAGGCAAATTGACCTACGAGCAGTACTTC. Its protein product is CASSRTGKLTYEQYF.